One sample yielded the 21 T cell receptor beta chains listed below, sequenced in a study of blood T cell repertoires in COVID-19. Some clones are missing from TCRdb's copy, which holds only in-frame ones; the method was immunoSEQ multiplex PCR. The profile shows about 98,000 clones, roughly 89% of them singletons. Sequenced material: peripheral blood. The receptor set was obtained from a woman in her 50s with COVID-19, enrolled during active disease.

This clone was seen only once. V is TRBV10-3 and J is TRBJ2-3, with TRBD1 identical over 8 bases. The V and J ends lost 5 bases and 1 base, in that order; junction bases with no gene match: 5. Germline V CDR1 and CDR2: ENHRY, SYGVKD. The CDR3 spans 15 residues. CDR3 DNA: TGTGCCATCAGTCCCGACAGGGGACGCACAGATACGCAGTATTTT. It yields the protein CAISPDRGRTDTQYF.

V gene TRBV2 combines with J gene TRBJ2-7; 12 bases line up with TRBD2. Germline trimming cut 7 bases from V and 5 bases from J; bases unmatched to any gene: 6. This CDR3 is built from 14 residues. Germline V lookup: CDR1 SNHLY, CDR2 FYNNEI. For the CDR3, the DNA is TGTGCCAGCAAAGGACTAGCGGGGCCCCACGAGCAGTACTTC. Protein: CASKGLAGPHEQYF.

The chain recombines TRBV19 with TRBJ2-2; the match to TRBD1 covers 7 bases. Per germline, CDR1 LNHDA and CDR2 SQIVND (reference sequence). V shed 4 bases and J 6 bases; nucleotides not matched to a gene: 11. This CDR3 region has 16 residues. Here the CDR3 DNA reads TGTGCCAGTAGTACTAGACAGGGAGCGGTTGCCGGGGAGCTGTTTTTT. This codes for CASSTRQGAVAGELFF.

This sequence joins TRBV5-4 and TRBJ1-2; D remains unclear. The CDR3 runs to 13 residues. Germline V gene sequence: CDR1 SGHNT, CDR2 YYREEE (reference sequence). V lost 4 bases and J 8 bases, leaving 15 bases between the germline ends. CDR3 coding DNA: TGTGCCAGCAGCCAATGGAGAGTTGGAGGCTACACCTTC. It encodes CASSQWRVGGYTF.

This clone was picked up one time. The gene calls are TRBV7-9 and TRBJ1-3; no clear D. With 2 bases removed from V and 0 bases from J, the gap between germline ends came to 5 bases. CDR1 and CDR2 from the germline V gene are SEHNR and FQNEAQ (reference sequence). This CDR3 has 14 residues. The CDR3, as DNA: TGTGCCAGCAGCTTAACAGACTCTGGAAACACCATATATTTT. It translates to CASSLTDSGNTIYF.

The chain couples TRBV6-4 to TRBJ2-3; weak D call: TRBD2 (6 bases). Trimming cost V 2 bases and J 3 bases, with 9 bases left between them. CDR1 and CDR2 (germline): MRHNA, SNTAGT. The CDR3 length is 14 residues. The CDR3: CASSDRGGTDTQYF. The DNA for the CDR3 is TGTGCCAGCAGTGACAGGGGAGGAACAGATACGCAGTATTTT.

The chain employs TRBV2 and TRBJ1-3; 9 bases fit TRBD1. J gave up 4 bases and V 6 bases, and 7 bases lay outside the gene matches. The CDR3 is 15 amino acids. The germline gives CDR1 SNHLY, CDR2 FYNNEI. DNA for the CDR3: TGTGCCAGCAGCGACTCGGACAGGGGAGGAAACACCATATATTTT. Translating gives CASSDSDRGGNTIYF.

This chain uses TRBV15 with TRBJ1-6, with D maybe TRBD1 (6 bases). Looked up from germline, CDR1 is LNHNV and CDR2 is YYDKDF (reference sequence). This CDR3 is built from 16 residues. V dropped 0 bases and J dropped 9 bases, with 15 bases sitting between them. This CDR3 is CATSRDPGGGGSPLHF. CDR3 in DNA: TGTGCCACCAGCAGAGATCCTGGGGGCGGAGGTTCACCCCTCCACTTT.

This sequence joins TRBV5-6 and TRBJ1-2, with 9 bases aligning to TRBD1. This CDR3 has 14 residues. Trimming removed 3 bases from V and 7 bases from J; junction bases left unmatched: 7. Germline-derived CDR1 and CDR2 are SGHDT and YYEEEE. The CDR3 region is CASSSGQGNAGYTF. As DNA, the CDR3 is TGTGCCAGCAGCTCGGGACAGGGAAACGCTGGCTACACCTTC.

J is TRBJ2-1 and V is TRBV11-2; 13 positions agree with TRBD2. Germline loops: CDR1 SGHAT, CDR2 FQNNGV. The CDR3 has 15 amino acids. V was pared by 2 bases and J by 10 bases, with 5 bases of the junction left unmatched. CDR3 residues: CASSLTRTSGGEQFF. CDR3 nucleotide sequence: TGTGCCAGCAGCTTAACGAGGACTAGCGGGGGCGAGCAGTTCTTC.

This chain connects TRBV19 to TRBJ2-1; TRBD2 matches 11 bases. The CDR3 loop spans 15 amino acids. Germline CDR1 reads LNHDA; CDR2 reads SQIVND (reference sequence). With 6 bases clipped from V and 4 bases from J, the junction kept 5 bases outside the gene matches. CDR3 DNA: TGTGCCAGTAGAACTGCTAGCGGGGGGTACAATGAGCAGTTCTTC. As protein: CASRTASGGYNEQFF.

The J gene is TRBJ1-2, the V gene TRBV27; no clear D gene. From germline, CDR1 is MNHEY and CDR2 SMNVEV (reference sequence). The CDR3 loop spans 12 amino acids. V shed 5 bases and J shed 8 bases, with 12 bases lying between them. CDR3 residues: CASSLPGDGYTF. The CDR3 DNA reads TGTGCCAGCAGTCTCCCCGGAGACGGCTACACCTTC.

The chain recombines TRBV29-1 with TRBJ1-5, with a weak D call TRBD1 (6 bases). Germline CDR1 SQVTM, CDR2 ANQGSEA. There are 13 residues in the CDR3. With 5 bases removed from V and 7 bases from J, the gap between germline ends came to 15 bases. CDR3 coding DNA: TGCAGCGTTACTGGGGGGGCGCAGCAGCCCCAGCATTTT. Protein: CSVTGGAQQPQHF.

This clone was observed once. The chain recombines TRBV5-1 with TRBJ2-3, with D tentatively TRBD2 (6 bases). Trimming removed 0 bases from V and 8 bases from J, with 13 bases in between. The CDR3 consists of 14 residues. Per the germline V gene, CDR1 is SGHRS and CDR2 is YFSETQ. The CDR3 spells CASSLALGGSTQYF. The CDR3 bases are TGCGCCAGCAGCTTGGCTCTTGGGGGGAGTACGCAGTATTTT. The full variable domain, with the rest looked up from reference TRBV5-1 and TRBJ2-3, is KAGVTQTPRYLIKTRGQQVTLSCSPISGHRSVSWYQQTPGQGLQFLFEYFSETQRNKGNFPGRFSGRQFSNSRSEMNVSTLELGDSALYLCASSLALGGSTQYFGPGTRLTVL.

The rearrangement uses TRBV5-4 and TRBJ1-1; 8 bases align to TRBD1. This CDR3 region has 14 residues. Germline assignment: CDR1 SGHNT and CDR2 YYREEE (reference sequence). With 2 bases clipped from V and 5 bases from J, the junction kept 5 bases outside the gene matches. The CDR3 here is CASSLTGGSTEAFF. The CDR3 DNA follows: TGTGCCAGCAGCTTAACAGGGGGTTCAACTGAAGCTTTCTTT. The complete variable domain, with remaining parts taken from reference TRBV5-4 and TRBJ1-1, reads ETGVTQSPTHLIKTRGQQVTLRCSSQSGHNTVSWYQQALGQGPQFIFQYYREEENGRGNFPPRFSGLQFPNYSSELNVNALELDDSALYLCASSLTGGSTEAFFGQGTRLTVV.

The chain recombines TRBV5-4 with TRBJ1-5; no definite D call. CDR1 SGHNT and CDR2 YYREEE come from the germline V gene (reference sequence). V was pared by 0 bases and J by 4 bases, with 8 bases between. The length of the CDR3 is 14 residues. CDR3: CASSLEPGNQPQHF. The CDR3 DNA sequence: TGTGCCAGCAGCTTGGAACCGGGGAATCAGCCCCAGCATTTT.

This sequence joins TRBV21-1 and TRBJ1-2. TRBV21-1 is tagged as a pseudogene. The length of the CDR3 is 14 residues. This CDR3 reads CASSNPLACSSYTF. CDR3 sequence (DNA): TGTGCCAGCAGCAATCCGCTAGCCTGCAGTTCCTACACCTTC.

The chain is built from TRBV5-6 and TRBJ1-5, with D hard to call. V was trimmed by 0 bases and J by 1 base, leaving 14 bases between them. Germline lookup yields CDR1 SGHDT and CDR2 YYEEEE. The CDR3 length is 17 residues. The CDR3 bases are TGTGCCAGCAGCTTGGCGTGGGGAGCCTACAGCAATCAGCCCCAGCATTTT. It encodes CASSLAWGAYSNQPQHF.

The chain carries TRBV6-5 and TRBJ2-1; TRBD2 might be the D (5 bases). Trimming stripped 3 bases from V and 6 bases from J, with 12 bases between. This CDR3 region has 14 residues. The germline V gene encodes CDR1 MNHEY and CDR2 SVGAGI. The CDR3 DNA follows: TGTGCCAGCAGTTATTCGTTAGGGAGCAATGAGCAGTTCTTC. Translated, it gives CASSYSLGSNEQFF.

This clone has just one count. This chain joins TRBV3-1 (or the pseudogene TRBV3-2) and TRBJ1-6; 10 bases are shared with TRBD1. V trimming: 4 bases; J trimming: 5 bases; junction bases outside the gene matches: 5. The germline V gene encodes CDR1 LGHDT and CDR2 YNNKEL (reference sequence). The CDR3 spans 16 residues. The CDR3 here is CASSLRTGGNNSPLHF. CDR3 nucleotides: TGTGCCAGCAGCCTACGGACAGGGGGGAATAATTCACCCCTCCACTTT.

The V call is TRBV28, the J call TRBJ1-5, with D maybe TRBD1 (6 bases). V was pared by 1 base and J by 7 bases, with 17 bases between. Germline V gene lookup returns CDR1 MDHEN and CDR2 SYDVKM. The CDR3 extends over 16 amino acids. CDR3 residues: CASSLLSQGRGQPQHF. CDR3 coding DNA: TGTGCCAGCAGTTTATTGTCTCAGGGGAGAGGACAGCCCCAGCATTTT.